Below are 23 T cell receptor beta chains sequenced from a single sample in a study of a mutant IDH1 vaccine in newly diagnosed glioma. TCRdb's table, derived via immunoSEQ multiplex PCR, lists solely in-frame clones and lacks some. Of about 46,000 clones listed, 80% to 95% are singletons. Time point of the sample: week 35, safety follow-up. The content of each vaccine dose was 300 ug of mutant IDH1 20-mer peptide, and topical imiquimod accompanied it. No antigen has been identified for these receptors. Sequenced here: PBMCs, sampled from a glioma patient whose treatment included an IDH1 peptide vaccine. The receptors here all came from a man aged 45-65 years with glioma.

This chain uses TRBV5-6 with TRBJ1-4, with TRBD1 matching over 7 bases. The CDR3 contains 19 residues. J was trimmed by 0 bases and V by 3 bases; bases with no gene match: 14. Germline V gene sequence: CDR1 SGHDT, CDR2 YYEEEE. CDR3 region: CASSWTEGQYYATNEKLFF. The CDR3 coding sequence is TGTGCCAGCAGCTGGACTGAGGGACAGTACTATGCAACTAATGAAAAACTGTTTTTT.

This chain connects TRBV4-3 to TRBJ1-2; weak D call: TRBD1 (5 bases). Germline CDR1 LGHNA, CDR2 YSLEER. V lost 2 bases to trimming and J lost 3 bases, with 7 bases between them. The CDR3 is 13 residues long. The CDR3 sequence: CASSQTGDYGYTF. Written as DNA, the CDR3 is TGCGCCAGCAGCCAAACGGGGGACTATGGCTACACCTTC.

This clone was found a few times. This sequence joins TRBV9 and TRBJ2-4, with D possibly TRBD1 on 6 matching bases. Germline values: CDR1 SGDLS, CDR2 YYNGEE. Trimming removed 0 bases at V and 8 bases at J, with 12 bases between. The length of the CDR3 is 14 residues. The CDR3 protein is CASSVAYRDDIQYF. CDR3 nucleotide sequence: TGTGCCAGCAGCGTAGCCTACAGGGATGACATTCAGTACTTC. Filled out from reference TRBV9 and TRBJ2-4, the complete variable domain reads DSGVTQTPKHLITATGQRVTLRCSPRSGDLSVYWYQQSLDQGLQFLIQYYNGEERAKGNILERFSAQQFPDLHSELNLSSLELGDSALYFCASSVAYRDDIQYFGAGTRLSVL.

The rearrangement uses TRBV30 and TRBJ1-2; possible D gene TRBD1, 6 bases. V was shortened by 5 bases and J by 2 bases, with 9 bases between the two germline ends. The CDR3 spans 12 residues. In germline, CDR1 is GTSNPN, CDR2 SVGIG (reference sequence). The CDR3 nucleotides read TGTGCCTGGGTTCAGGGGAACTATGGCTACACCTTC. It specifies CAWVQGNYGYTF.

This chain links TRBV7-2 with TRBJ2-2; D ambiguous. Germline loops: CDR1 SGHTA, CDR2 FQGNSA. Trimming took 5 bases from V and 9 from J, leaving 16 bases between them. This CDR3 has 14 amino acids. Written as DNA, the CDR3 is TGTGCCAGCAGCGACTTTGGCGGCCCCAGGGAGCTGTTTTTT. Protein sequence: CASSDFGGPRELFF.

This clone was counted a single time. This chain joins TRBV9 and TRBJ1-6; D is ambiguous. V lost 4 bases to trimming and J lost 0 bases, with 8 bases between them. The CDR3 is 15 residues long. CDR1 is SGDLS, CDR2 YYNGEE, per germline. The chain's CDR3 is CASSPRSSYNSPLHF. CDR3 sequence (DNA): TGTGCCAGCAGCCCCCGTAGCTCCTATAATTCACCCCTCCACTTT.

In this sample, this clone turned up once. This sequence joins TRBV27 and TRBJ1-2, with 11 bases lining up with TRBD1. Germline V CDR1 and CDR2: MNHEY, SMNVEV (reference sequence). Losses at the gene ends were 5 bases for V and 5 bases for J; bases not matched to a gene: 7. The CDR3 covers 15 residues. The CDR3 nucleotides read TGTGCCAGCAGTCCCAGGACAGGGGGCAAGTATGGCTACACCTTC. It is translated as CASSPRTGGKYGYTF.

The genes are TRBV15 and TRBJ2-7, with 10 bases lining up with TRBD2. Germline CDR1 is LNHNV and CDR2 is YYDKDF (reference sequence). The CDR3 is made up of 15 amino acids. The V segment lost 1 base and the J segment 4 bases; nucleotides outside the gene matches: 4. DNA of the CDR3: TGTGCCACCAGCAGAGCGGATAGCGGGAGGTACGAGCAGTACTTC. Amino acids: CATSRADSGRYEQYF.

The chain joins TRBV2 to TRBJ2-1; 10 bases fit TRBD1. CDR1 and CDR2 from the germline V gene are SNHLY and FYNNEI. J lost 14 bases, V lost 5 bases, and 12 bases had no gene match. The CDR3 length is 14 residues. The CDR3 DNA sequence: TGTGCCAGCAGTTTTATGGGACAGGGGCAAAGGAAGTTCTTC. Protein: CASSFMGQGQRKFF.

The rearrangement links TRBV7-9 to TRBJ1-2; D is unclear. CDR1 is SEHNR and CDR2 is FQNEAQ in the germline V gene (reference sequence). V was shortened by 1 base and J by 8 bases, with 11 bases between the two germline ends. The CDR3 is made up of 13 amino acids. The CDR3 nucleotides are TGTGCCAGCAGCTTAGGACGGCTCGTAGGCTACACCTTC. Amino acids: CASSLGRLVGYTF.

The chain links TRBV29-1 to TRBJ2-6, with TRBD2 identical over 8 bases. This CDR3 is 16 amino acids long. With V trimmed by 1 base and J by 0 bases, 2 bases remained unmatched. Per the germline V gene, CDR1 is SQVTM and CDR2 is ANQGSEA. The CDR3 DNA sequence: TGCAGCGTTGAAGGGGGGACTAGCTCTGGGGCCAACGTCCTGACTTTC. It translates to CSVEGGTSSGANVLTF.

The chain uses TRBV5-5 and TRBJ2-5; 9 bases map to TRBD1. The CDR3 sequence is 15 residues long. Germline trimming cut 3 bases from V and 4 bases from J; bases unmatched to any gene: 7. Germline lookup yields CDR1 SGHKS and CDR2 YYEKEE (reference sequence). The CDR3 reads CASSSGQGIRETQYF. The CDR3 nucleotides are TGTGCCAGCAGCTCCGGACAGGGGATTAGAGAGACCCAGTACTTC.

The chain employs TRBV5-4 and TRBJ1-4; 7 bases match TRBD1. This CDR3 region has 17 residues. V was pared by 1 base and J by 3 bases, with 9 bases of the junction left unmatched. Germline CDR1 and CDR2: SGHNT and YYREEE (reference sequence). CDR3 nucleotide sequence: TGTGCCAGCAGCTTGACAGGGGCAAGAGGGTCTAATGAAAAACTGTTTTTT. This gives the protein CASSLTGARGSNEKLFF.

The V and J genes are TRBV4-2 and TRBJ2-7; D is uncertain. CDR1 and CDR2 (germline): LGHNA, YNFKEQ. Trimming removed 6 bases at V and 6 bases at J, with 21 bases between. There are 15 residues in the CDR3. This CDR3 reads CASSHKGSPPREQYF. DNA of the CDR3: TGTGCCAGCAGTCATAAGGGTAGCCCCCCCCGCGAGCAGTACTTC.

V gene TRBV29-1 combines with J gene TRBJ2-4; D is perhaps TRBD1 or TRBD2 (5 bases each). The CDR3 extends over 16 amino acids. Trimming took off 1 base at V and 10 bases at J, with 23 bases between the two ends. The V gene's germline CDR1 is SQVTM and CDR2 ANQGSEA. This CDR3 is CSVEGLGARDVRIQYF. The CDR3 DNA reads TGCAGCGTTGAAGGCCTTGGAGCCCGGGACGTTAGAATTCAGTACTTC. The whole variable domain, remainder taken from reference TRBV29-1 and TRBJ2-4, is SAVISQKPSRDICQRGTSLTIQCQVDSQVTMMFWYRQQPGQSLTLIATANQGSEATYESGFVIDKFPISRPNLTFSTLTVSNMSPEDSSIYLCSVEGLGARDVRIQYFGAGTRLSVL.

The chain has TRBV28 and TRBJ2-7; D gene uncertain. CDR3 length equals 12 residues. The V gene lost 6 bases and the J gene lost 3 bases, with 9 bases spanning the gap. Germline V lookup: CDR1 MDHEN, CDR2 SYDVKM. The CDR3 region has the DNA TGTGCCAGCAGCCCTGGGAACTACGAGCAGTACTTC. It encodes CASSPGNYEQYF.

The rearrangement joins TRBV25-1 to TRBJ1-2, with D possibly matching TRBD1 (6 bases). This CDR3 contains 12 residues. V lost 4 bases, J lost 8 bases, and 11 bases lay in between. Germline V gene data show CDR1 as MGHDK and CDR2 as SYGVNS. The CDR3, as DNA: TGTGCCAGCAGTGGGGCAGGGGAAGGCTACACCTTC. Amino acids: CASSGAGEGYTF.

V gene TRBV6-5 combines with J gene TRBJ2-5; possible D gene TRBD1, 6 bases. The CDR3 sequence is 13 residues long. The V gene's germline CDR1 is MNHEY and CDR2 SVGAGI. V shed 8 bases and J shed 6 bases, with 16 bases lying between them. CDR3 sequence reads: CASPINRDQTQYF. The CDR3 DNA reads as TGTGCCAGCCCTATTAACAGGGACCAGACCCAGTACTTC.

CDR3 protein: CASSYSGGPLGSTDTQYF. In DNA, the CDR3 is TGTGCCAGCAGTTACAGCGGGGGACCTCTTGGTAGCACAGATACGCAGTATTTT. The rearrangement uses TRBV28 and TRBJ2-3; 8 bases line up with TRBD2. The CDR3 is made up of 18 amino acids. Germline V gives CDR1 MDHEN, CDR2 SYDVKM. The J segment lost 0 bases and the V segment lost 4 bases, leaving 12 bases of the junction unmatched.

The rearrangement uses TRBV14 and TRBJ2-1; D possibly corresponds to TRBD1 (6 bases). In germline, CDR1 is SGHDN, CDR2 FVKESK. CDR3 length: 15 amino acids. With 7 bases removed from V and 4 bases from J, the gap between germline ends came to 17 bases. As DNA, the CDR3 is TGTGCCAGCAAACCGAGGGAGACAGGTTACAATGAGCAGTTCTTC. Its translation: CASKPRETGYNEQFF.

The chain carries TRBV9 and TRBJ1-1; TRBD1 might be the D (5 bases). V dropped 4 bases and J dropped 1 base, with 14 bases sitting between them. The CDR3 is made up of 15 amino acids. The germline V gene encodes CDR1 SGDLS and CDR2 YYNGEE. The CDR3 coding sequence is TGTGCCAGCAGCCCCAGCGGACAAAAGAACACTGAAGCTTTCTTT. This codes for CASSPSGQKNTEAFF.

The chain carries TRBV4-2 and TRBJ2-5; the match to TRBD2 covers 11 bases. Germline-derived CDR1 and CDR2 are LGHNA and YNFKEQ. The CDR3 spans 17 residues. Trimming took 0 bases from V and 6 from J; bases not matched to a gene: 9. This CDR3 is CASSQDAIAGGPKTQYF. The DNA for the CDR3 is TGTGCCAGCAGCCAAGACGCCATAGCGGGGGGGCCCAAGACCCAGTACTTC.

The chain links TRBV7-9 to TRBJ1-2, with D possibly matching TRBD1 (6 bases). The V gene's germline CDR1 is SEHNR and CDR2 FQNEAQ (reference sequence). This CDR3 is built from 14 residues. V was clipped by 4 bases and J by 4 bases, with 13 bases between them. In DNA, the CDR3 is TGTGCCAGCAGCTGGACAGAAACGGGCTATGGCTACACCTTC. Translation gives CASSWTETGYGYTF.